A single sample is the source of the 20 T cell receptor beta chains below, sequenced in a study of control samples from healthy donors and cancer patients. TCRdb's table, derived via immunoSEQ multiplex PCR, lists solely in-frame clones and lacks some. The data contain 55,000 to 85,000 clones, around 87% of them singletons. Sequencing input: PBMCs. These receptors all stem from a woman aged 45-65 years with head and neck cancer.

V is TRBV6-6 and J is TRBJ2-7, with D hard to call. V was trimmed by 6 bases and J by 6 bases, leaving 12 bases between them. The CDR3 covers 12 residues. Germline-derived CDR1 and CDR2 are MNHNY and SVGAGI (reference sequence). CDR3 sequence (DNA): TGTGCCAGCAGCCCCCTAGGTGGCGAGCAGTACTTC. Encoded protein: CASSPLGGEQYF.

The V gene is TRBV6-5, the J gene TRBJ2-3, with no clear D. Trimming removed 5 bases from V and 1 base from J, with 7 bases in between. Germline values: CDR1 MNHEY, CDR2 SVGAGI. This CDR3 is 13 amino acids long. Written as DNA, the CDR3 is TGTGCCAGCAGTCGTCAACGCACAGATACGCAGTATTTT. Translation gives CASSRQRTDTQYF.

This clone has ten or more counts. The rearrangement links TRBV5-1 to TRBJ2-7; D is undetermined. The CDR3 covers 14 residues. Trimming took off 1 base at V and 3 bases at J, with 11 bases between the two ends. CDR1 SGHRS and CDR2 YFSETQ come from the germline V gene. The CDR3 region is CASSLRYLRYEQYF. The CDR3 DNA sequence: TGCGCCAGCAGCTTGAGGTACCTGCGCTACGAGCAGTACTTC.

The chain carries TRBV5-1 and TRBJ1-5; 9 positions match TRBD1. Germline loops: CDR1 SGHRS, CDR2 YFSETQ. The CDR3 sequence is 15 residues long. Unmatched junction bases numbered 1, after V lost 0 bases and J lost 3 bases. CDR3 sequence (DNA): TGCGCCAGCAGCTTGGGGGACAGGGCCAATCAGCCCCAGCATTTT. Amino acids: CASSLGDRANQPQHF.

The genes are TRBV5-1 and TRBJ2-1, with D maybe TRBD2 (5 bases). The V end lost 0 bases, the J end lost 1 base, and 11 bases lay between the germline ends. CDR1 and CDR2 (germline): SGHRS, YFSETQ. The CDR3 totals 16 residues. The DNA of the CDR3 is TGCGCCAGCAGCTTGGAGTACAGCGGTTCCTACAATGAGCAGTTCTTC. Residues: CASSLEYSGSYNEQFF.

The J gene is TRBJ2-5, the V gene TRBV23-1, with 7 bases that match TRBD1. TRBV23-1 is annotated as an ORF whose role is uncertain. The CDR3 is made up of 15 amino acids. V dropped 3 bases and J dropped 5; count of bases not matched to a gene: 9. The CDR3 DNA sequence: TGCGCCAGCAGTCAGTCCGGGACAGTTGAGGAGACCCAGTACTTC. It specifies CASSQSGTVEETQYF.

The chain combines TRBV30 with TRBJ2-1; D gene uncertain. V lost 5 bases to trimming and J lost 8 bases, with 4 bases between them. Germline V lookup: CDR1 GTSNPN, CDR2 SVGIG (reference sequence). The CDR3 sequence is 9 residues long. This CDR3 is CAWGDEQFF. In DNA, the CDR3 is TGTGCCTGGGGGGATGAGCAGTTCTTC.

This sequence joins TRBV10-3 and TRBJ2-7; 9 bases are a match to TRBD1. In germline, CDR1 is ENHRY, CDR2 SYGVKD. The junction had 7 bases not matched to a gene; V was cut back by 6 bases and J by 4 bases. CDR3 length: 14 amino acids. The CDR3 loop reads CAISPGQGVYEQYF. The DNA of the CDR3 is TGTGCCATCAGCCCGGGACAGGGCGTTTACGAGCAGTACTTC.

This chain connects TRBV14 to TRBJ2-5; D may be TRBD2 (5 bases). This CDR3 spans 17 amino acids. Looked up from germline, CDR1 is SGHDN and CDR2 is FVKESK. V was cut by 6 bases and J by 5 bases, with 25 bases left in between. The CDR3 here is CASSLMGVTQSRETQYF. CDR3 coding DNA: TGTGCCAGCAGTCTGATGGGAGTGACCCAATCAAGGGAGACCCAGTACTTC.

V usage is TRBV5-8 and J usage is TRBJ2-7; TRBD1 aligns across 10 bases. In germline, CDR1 is SGHTS, CDR2 YDEGEE. The CDR3 consists of 17 residues. The ends lost 3 bases at V and 2 bases at J; junction bases unmatched: 11. Written as DNA, the CDR3 is TGTGCCAGCAGCTCAGGCCGGGACAGGGGTTACACCTACGAGCAGTACTTC. Its protein is CASSSGRDRGYTYEQYF.

This rearrangement joins TRBV4-1 to TRBJ2-1; D assignment may be TRBD1 or TRBD2 (5 bases each). This CDR3 has 17 residues. CDR1 and CDR2 from the germline V gene are MGHRA and YSYEKL. V was pared by 5 bases and J by 2 bases, with 19 bases between. CDR3 bases: TGCGCCAGCAGCTATTCGATGGGACCTTCGGCCTACAATGAGCAGTTCTTC. Its protein is CASSYSMGPSAYNEQFF.

This chain connects TRBV4-3 to TRBJ2-2; possible D gene TRBD2, 5 bases. Germline V lookup: CDR1 LGHNA, CDR2 YSLEER. V was shortened by 1 base and J by 0 bases, with 9 bases between the two germline ends. This CDR3 has 16 amino acids. CDR3 sequence: CASSQGTGTNTGELFF. CDR3 in DNA: TGCGCCAGCAGCCAAGGAACGGGAACGAACACCGGGGAGCTGTTTTTT.

A single count supports this clone. This rearrangement joins TRBV5-1 to TRBJ2-3; 8 nucleotides line up with TRBD2. CDR1 and CDR2 (germline): SGHRS, YFSETQ. This CDR3 contains 15 residues. The trim removed 1 base at V and 4 bases at J, leaving 5 bases unmatched. For the CDR3, the DNA is TGCGCCAGCAGCTTGCCTAGCGGGTCTTCAGATACGCAGTATTTT. This gives the protein CASSLPSGSSDTQYF.

This chain links TRBV5-1 with TRBJ1-1; 11 bases are a match to TRBD1. This CDR3 is 15 amino acids long. Germline CDR1 SGHRS, CDR2 YFSETQ. V dropped 2 bases and J dropped 7; count of bases not matched to a gene: 7. Here the CDR3 reads CASSFWGQGGGEAFF. The CDR3 coding sequence is TGCGCCAGCAGCTTTTGGGGACAGGGGGGGGGTGAAGCTTTCTTT.

This clone was recorded once. This CDR3 reads CASSPQSIAGGRNEQFF. The CDR3 DNA reads TGTGCCAGCAGTCCCCAATCCATAGCGGGGGGGAGAAATGAGCAGTTCTTC. This chain joins TRBV6-2 or TRBV6-3 and TRBJ2-1; 11 bases agree with TRBD2. The CDR3 has 17 amino acids. With 5 bases clipped from V and 7 bases from J, the junction kept 13 bases outside the gene matches. Germline V gene sequence: CDR1 MNHEY, CDR2 SVGEGT.

V is TRBV19 and J is TRBJ2-6; D assignment may be TRBD1 or TRBD2 (5 bases each). V gave up 5 bases and J gave up 0 bases, with 17 bases separating them. Germline assignment: CDR1 LNHDA and CDR2 SQIVND (reference sequence). The CDR3 has 18 residues. DNA for the CDR3: TGTGCCAGTAGTCGCTTCCGGGGCACTCCCTCTGGGGCCAACGTCCTGACTTTC. It is translated as CASSRFRGTPSGANVLTF.

The chain joins TRBV5-1 to TRBJ1-4; 7 bases are shared with TRBD1. The trim removed 4 bases at V and 3 bases at J, leaving 15 bases unmatched. The germline gives CDR1 SGHRS, CDR2 YFSETQ. The CDR3 is 18 amino acids. The CDR3 region has the DNA TGCGCCAGCAGCCCCTGGACAGGCCGGAAGCTTTCTAATGAAAAACTGTTTTTT. Residues: CASSPWTGRKLSNEKLFF.

The V and J genes are TRBV7-9 and TRBJ1-4; 7 positions agree with TRBD1. Unmatched junction bases numbered 1, after V lost 1 base and J lost 5 bases. CDR3 size: 14 residues. In germline, CDR1 is SEHNR, CDR2 FQNEAQ (reference sequence). CDR3 sequence (DNA): TGTGCCAGCAGCTTAGGACAGGGAAATGAAAAACTGTTTTTT. This sequence encodes CASSLGQGNEKLFF.

This chain links TRBV7-9 with TRBJ2-5, with D possibly matching TRBD2 (6 bases). The CDR3 is made up of 14 amino acids. The germline V and J ends were trimmed by 5 bases and 4 bases, with 14 bases remaining between them. CDR1 is SEHNR and CDR2 is FQNEAQ in the germline V gene (reference sequence). The CDR3 here is CASSLAGWGETQYF. In DNA form, the CDR3 reads TGTGCCAGCAGCCTCGCGGGGTGGGGAGAGACCCAGTACTTC.

This chain's CDR3 is CASSRRIGAQQTGELFF. The DNA of the CDR3 is TGTGCCAGCAGTCGTAGGATCGGGGCTCAACAGACCGGGGAGCTGTTTTTT. The V gene is TRBV6-6, the J gene TRBJ2-2; D might be TRBD1 or TRBD2, each matching 5 bases. The ends were cut back, 5 bases at V and 5 bases at J, with 21 bases in the middle. The germline V gene encodes CDR1 MNHNY and CDR2 SVGAGI (reference sequence). CDR3 length equals 17 residues.